The source of this T cell receptor (beta chain) is a study of blood T cell repertoires in COVID-19. Study at large: Both acute and convalescent COVID-19 samples were obtained from the United States, Italy and Spain. Sources were T cells, B-cell-depleted T cells, or PBMCs; the material itself was cDNA or gDNA.

Profiling relied on immunoSEQ multiplex PCR, and the TCRdb table lists in-frame clones only, not all of them. The table lists 300,000 to 450,000 clones, more than 70% of them singletons, with 2.5% to 3.5% in the top ten. This CDR3 has 13 amino acids. Germline values: CDR1 SGHNT, CDR2 YENEEA. J was trimmed by 4 bases and V by 8 bases; bases with no gene match: 6. The receptor comes from a woman under 40 with COVID-19, enrolled during active disease. The V and J genes are TRBV11-3 and TRBJ2-3; 7 positions agree with TRBD2. Source material: peripheral blood. The CDR3 bases are TGTGCCAGCGGGAGGGAGGAAGCAGATACGCAGTATTTT. Amino acids: CASGREEADTQYF.